This T cell receptor (beta chain) is from a study of T-cell reconstitution after alpha-beta-depleted transplantation in children. Notes on this clonotype: No antigen is known for it.

Preparation of the TCRbeta library was carried out with unique molecular identifiers. TCRdb reanalysed the PCR reads using MiXCR and keeps one entry per CDR3 protein. This sample carries 350,000 to 500,000 distinct CDR3 sequences, 43% of them seen once, and the ten largest clones take under 35%. Germline V gene lookup returns CDR1 SGHVS and CDR2 FQNEAQ. This CDR3 is 18 amino acids long. V trimming: 1 base; J trimming: 2 bases; junction bases outside the gene matches: 9. Findings of the study overall: Diversity and T-cell counts at one year after transplant derived mostly from new T cells. Alpha-beta T cells about two months after transplant reportedly derived from several hundred expanded graft clones. Certain patients had high TCRbeta diversity at day 60, and it came from recipient T cells and thymic progenitors that survived.

This clonotype was obtained from a girl between 2 and 10 years old with aplastic anemia, due to receive a stem cell transplant. V gene TRBV7-8 combines with J gene TRBJ2-3, with 10 bases that match TRBD2. Specimen: PBMCs, collected before TCRalphabeta/CD19-depleted stem cell transplant. CDR3 coding DNA: TGTGCCAGCAGCTTAGTCCCTAAACTAGCGGGATTCACAGATACGCAGTATTTT. It is translated as CASSLVPKLAGFTDTQYF. The full variable domain, completed using reference TRBV7-8 and TRBJ2-3, is GAGVSQSPRYKVAKRGQDVALRCDPISGHVSLFWYQQALGQGPEFLTYFQNEAQLDKSGLPSDRFFAERPEGSVSTLKIQRTQQEDSAVYLCASSLVPKLAGFTDTQYFGPGTRLTVL.